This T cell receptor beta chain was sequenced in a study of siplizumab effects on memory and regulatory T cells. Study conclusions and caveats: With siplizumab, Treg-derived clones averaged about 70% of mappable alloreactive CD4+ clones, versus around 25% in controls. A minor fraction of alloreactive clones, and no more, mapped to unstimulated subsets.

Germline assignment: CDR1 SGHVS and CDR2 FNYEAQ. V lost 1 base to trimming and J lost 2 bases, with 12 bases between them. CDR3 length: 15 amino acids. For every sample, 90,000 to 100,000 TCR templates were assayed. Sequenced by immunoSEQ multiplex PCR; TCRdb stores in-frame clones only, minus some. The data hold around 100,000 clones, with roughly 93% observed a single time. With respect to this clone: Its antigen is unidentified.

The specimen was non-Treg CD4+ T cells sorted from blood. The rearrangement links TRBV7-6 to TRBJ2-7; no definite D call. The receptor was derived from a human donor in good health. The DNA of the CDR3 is TGTGCCAGCAGCTTAGGCGTTGGCTACCCCTACGAGCAGTACTTC. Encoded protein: CASSLGVGYPYEQYF.